Shown below are 25 T cell receptor beta chains from a single sample sequenced in a study of blood T cell repertoires in COVID-19. The data were produced by immunoSEQ multiplex PCR, yet TCRdb's version contains in-frame clones alone and is incomplete. Found here are fewer than 500,000 clones, around 87% of them singletons; the top ten hold 1.3%. Sequenced input: PBMCs or T cells enriched from blood (not recorded which). The receptor source for this set is a man aged 25-40 years who had recovered from COVID-19.

This sequence joins TRBV27 and TRBJ1-5; weak D call: TRBD1 (5 bases). Per germline, CDR1 MNHEY and CDR2 SMNVEV (reference sequence). V was trimmed by 2 bases and J by 6 bases, leaving 5 bases between them. The CDR3 totals 12 residues. The CDR3 here is CASSLTGQPQHF. The CDR3 nucleotides are TGTGCCAGCAGTTTAACAGGTCAGCCCCAGCATTTT.

The chain links TRBV27 to TRBJ2-7; 9 nucleotides agree with TRBD1. The CDR3 extends over 14 amino acids. Germline lookup yields CDR1 MNHEY and CDR2 SMNVEV (reference sequence). With V trimmed by 3 bases and J by 6 bases, 6 bases remained unmatched. The CDR3 region has the DNA TGTGCCAGCAGTTTTGGACAGGGGTACGTCGAGCAGTACTTC. It yields the protein CASSFGQGYVEQYF.

The gene calls are TRBV11-3 and TRBJ2-7; D unclear. The CDR3 consists of 13 residues. Trimming stripped 0 bases from V and 2 bases from J, with 5 bases between. Germline-derived CDR1 and CDR2 are SGHNT and YENEEA. In nucleotides, the CDR3 is TGTGCCAGCAGCTTAGAGCAGACCTACGAGCAGTACTTC. As protein: CASSLEQTYEQYF.

The rearrangement joins TRBV19 to TRBJ1-6; possibly TRBD1 for D (5 bases). The V gene lost 3 bases and the J gene lost 3 bases, with 9 bases spanning the gap. CDR1 is LNHDA, CDR2 SQIVND, per germline (reference sequence). The CDR3 totals 15 residues. CDR3 amino acids: CASSIGTLYNSPLHF. In nucleotides, the CDR3 is TGTGCCAGTAGTATTGGGACTCTCTATAATTCACCCCTCCACTTT.

In this sample, this clone turned up a few times. The chain joins TRBV15 to TRBJ1-2; tentatively, D is TRBD1 (5 bases). Germline loops: CDR1 LNHNV, CDR2 YYDKDF (reference sequence). This CDR3 comprises 14 residues. Trimming removed 3 bases at V and 8 bases at J, with 16 bases between. CDR3 region: CATSRGLVGRGYTF. The CDR3 nucleotides are TGTGCCACCAGCAGGGGACTCGTCGGGCGAGGCTACACCTTC.

The V gene is TRBV5-4, the J gene TRBJ2-1; TRBD2 aligns across 7 bases. CDR1 is SGHNT, CDR2 YYREEE, per germline (reference sequence). The trim removed 1 base at V and 4 bases at J, leaving 5 bases unmatched. This CDR3 is 15 amino acids long. The CDR3 region is CASSLIRGEYNEQFF. The CDR3 bases are TGTGCCAGCAGCTTGATCCGGGGGGAGTACAATGAGCAGTTCTTC.

This chain links TRBV6-5 with TRBJ2-5; tentatively, D is TRBD1 (6 bases). CDR1 MNHEY and CDR2 SVGAGI come from the germline V gene. V lost 6 bases, J lost 7 bases, and 12 bases lay in between. This CDR3 region has 12 residues. CDR3 region: CASRPRGGTQYF. CDR3 DNA sequence: TGTGCCAGCAGACCCAGAGGGGGGACCCAGTACTTC.

The rearrangement joins TRBV10-3 to TRBJ1-1; 7 bases are a match to TRBD1. There are 11 residues in the CDR3. Germline V gene lookup returns CDR1 ENHRY and CDR2 SYGVKD. V gave up 10 bases and J gave up 3 bases; unmatched junction bases: 2. CDR3 coding DNA: TGTGCCACCGGACAGGACACTGAAGCTTTCTTT. Translation: CATGQDTEAFF.

This chain uses TRBV6-5 with TRBJ1-4, with a possible D match to TRBD1 (5 bases). V lost 2 bases, J lost 6 bases, and 7 bases lay in between. This CDR3 has 13 amino acids. Germline V gene data show CDR1 as MNHEY and CDR2 as SVGAGI. CDR3 coding DNA: TGTGCCAGCAGTTACCGGGGGGATGAAAAACTGTTTTTT. It translates to CASSYRGDEKLFF.

The chain couples TRBV27 to TRBJ1-2; tentatively, D is TRBD1 (5 bases). The CDR3 sequence is 15 residues long. Germline V gene sequence: CDR1 MNHEY, CDR2 SMNVEV (reference sequence). V lost 3 bases and J 4 bases, leaving 15 bases between the germline ends. CDR3: CASSLGQPGAYGYTF. The DNA for the CDR3 is TGTGCCAGCAGTTTGGGCCAGCCTGGGGCCTATGGCTACACCTTC.

This clone was seen a handful of times. The gene calls are TRBV6-5 and TRBJ2-5, with 8 bases matching TRBD2. This CDR3 has 15 residues. Germline loops: CDR1 MNHEY, CDR2 SVGAGI. V shed 0 bases and J 4 bases; nucleotides not matched to a gene: 4. The CDR3 coding sequence is TGTGCCAGCAGTTACTCGACGGGGGGGCTAGAGACCCAGTACTTC. The encoded protein is CASSYSTGGLETQYF.

In this sample, this clone turned up a few times. V gene TRBV27 combines with J gene TRBJ1-5; a possible D gene is TRBD1 (5 bases). The CDR3 totals 15 residues. V lost 5 bases to trimming and J lost 5 bases, with 16 bases between them. CDR1 and CDR2 from the germline V gene are MNHEY and SMNVEV (reference sequence). The CDR3 loop reads CASSRRGLPDQPQHF. CDR3 sequence (DNA): TGTGCCAGCAGTAGGAGGGGATTACCAGATCAGCCCCAGCATTTT.

The chain combines TRBV9 with TRBJ2-7, with 11 bases lining up with TRBD2. Germline CDR1 and CDR2: SGDLS and YYNGEE. V was pared by 3 bases and J by 4 bases, with 9 bases of the junction left unmatched. The CDR3 is 16 amino acids. CDR3 region: CASSAQGGTSGYEQYF. The CDR3 DNA follows: TGTGCCAGCAGCGCGCAAGGAGGGACTAGCGGATACGAGCAGTACTTC.

This sequence joins TRBV16 and TRBJ2-1; 10 nucleotides line up with TRBD1. With V trimmed by 4 bases and J by 6 bases, 3 bases remained unmatched. The CDR3 has 14 amino acids. Germline V gene sequence: CDR1 KGHSY, CDR2 FQNENV. The CDR3 is CASSPWDRGNEQFF. CDR3 DNA sequence: TGTGCCAGCAGCCCTTGGGACAGGGGCAATGAGCAGTTCTTC.

This clone was seen only once. The chain combines TRBV7-9 with TRBJ2-7; tentative D call: TRBD1 (6 bases). CDR1 SEHNR and CDR2 FQNEAQ come from the germline V gene (reference sequence). V was clipped by 1 base and J by 11 bases, with 9 bases between them. The length of the CDR3 is 11 residues. As DNA, the CDR3 is TGTGCCAGCAGCTTAGACAGGGATAAGTACTTC. Translation gives CASSLDRDKYF.

The chain employs TRBV10-3 and TRBJ1-2, with 8 bases aligning to TRBD1. V gave up 6 bases and J gave up 6 bases; unmatched junction bases: 3. This CDR3 contains 12 residues. Germline V gene sequence: CDR1 ENHRY, CDR2 SYGVKD. CDR3 bases: TGTGCCATCAGGGACAGGGAGGATGGCTACACCTTC. The encoded protein is CAIRDREDGYTF.

This clone has more than one count but fewer than ten. The rearrangement joins TRBV5-4 to TRBJ1-4; 8 bases are shared with TRBD1. V was clipped by 4 bases and J by 3 bases; unmatched bases: 5. Germline values: CDR1 SGHNT, CDR2 YYREEE (reference sequence). This CDR3 region has 15 residues. CDR3 sequence: CASSQQTGANEKLFF. CDR3 bases: TGTGCCAGCAGCCAACAGACAGGGGCTAATGAAAAACTGTTTTTT.

The chain carries TRBV20-1 and TRBJ2-2; D might be TRBD2 (6 bases). Trimming shortened V by 3 bases and J by 5 bases, and 16 bases separated the two germline ends. The germline V gene has CDR1 DFQATT and CDR2 SNEGSKA (reference sequence). The CDR3 spans 15 residues. CDR3 loop: CSASQRGSGTGELFF. The CDR3 DNA reads TGCAGTGCTAGTCAACGGGGGTCTGGGACCGGGGAGCTGTTTTTT.

V gene TRBV18 combines with J gene TRBJ2-1, with D perhaps TRBD1 (5 bases). The V end was cut by 3 bases, the J end by 12 bases, with 15 bases between. CDR3 length: 13 amino acids. In germline, CDR1 is KGHSH, CDR2 LQKENI. CDR3 in amino acids: CASSPGDKGSQFF. The CDR3 coding sequence is TGTGCCAGCTCACCTGGCGATAAGGGGTCGCAGTTCTTC.

This clone has a handful of counts. The chain recombines TRBV7-9 with TRBJ1-2; D remains ambiguous. Germline values: CDR1 SEHNR, CDR2 FQNEAQ (reference sequence). This CDR3 has 13 amino acids. Trimming shortened V by 6 bases and J by 4 bases, and 12 bases separated the two germline ends. CDR3 amino acids: CASRPPESYGYTF. Here the CDR3 DNA reads TGTGCCAGCAGGCCACCGGAGAGCTATGGCTACACCTTC.

This clone has only a few counts. The chain uses TRBV18 and TRBJ1-1, with 8 positions matching TRBD1. This CDR3 is built from 15 residues. CDR1 is KGHSH, CDR2 LQKENI, per germline. Trimming cost V 4 bases and J 3 bases; bases outside gene matches: 7. Here the CDR3 DNA reads TGTGCCAGCTCACGTCTAACAGGGGGTCACACTGAAGCTTTCTTT. Translating gives CASSRLTGGHTEAFF.

The rearrangement joins TRBV30 to TRBJ1-5; TRBD1 aligns across 7 bases. Per germline, CDR1 GTSNPN and CDR2 SVGIG (reference sequence). The CDR3 length is 13 residues. With V trimmed by 5 bases and J by 5 bases, 6 bases remained unmatched. Here the CDR3 DNA reads TGTGCCTGGGCCACCGGGACAGATCAGCCCCAGCATTTT. Residues: CAWATGTDQPQHF.

The chain employs TRBV7-9 and TRBJ1-2; D is possibly TRBD1 (5 bases). Germline V gene sequence: CDR1 SEHNR, CDR2 FQNEAQ (reference sequence). V was pared by 5 bases and J by 14 bases, with 15 bases between. The CDR3 is made up of 11 amino acids. Written as DNA, the CDR3 is TGTGCCAGCAGCCCGAATCAGGGTTTAACCTTC. This codes for CASSPNQGLTF.

The V gene is TRBV7-6, the J gene TRBJ1-2, with TRBD1 as a possible D gene (6 bases). The CDR3 has 14 amino acids. Per the germline V gene, CDR1 is SGHVS and CDR2 is FNYEAQ. V shed 5 bases and J shed 8 bases, with 18 bases lying between them. In DNA form, the CDR3 reads TGTGCCAGCAGCCGGGGGGCCGGGGGAGAAGGCTACACCTTC. As protein: CASSRGAGGEGYTF.

The chain joins TRBV18 to TRBJ2-5; tentatively, D is TRBD1 (6 bases). CDR1 and CDR2 (germline): KGHSH, LQKENI. The CDR3 runs 14 residues. Between the trimmed V and J ends, which lost 3 bases and 4 bases, there was a span of 12 bases. CDR3 in amino acids: CASSPTGNGETQYF. CDR3 bases: TGTGCCAGCTCACCCACAGGGAACGGAGAGACCCAGTACTTC.